The present T cell receptor (beta chain) was sequenced within a study of regulatory T cells in long-lasting Graves disease. Study information: Newly diagnosed Graves' patients had taken antithyroid drugs under 3 months.

Study findings and constraints: Favored usage of TRBV28, TRBJ1-2 and TRBJ2-5 was recorded in persistent disease.

To make TCR beta libraries, researchers used iRepertoire HTBI primers and Arm-PCR of CDR3 regions. From the multiplex PCR reads, TCRdb called clonotypes with MiXCR, one entry per CDR3 protein. This repertoire shows 400,000 to 500,000 distinct CDR3 sequences, over 12% found once; its top ten account for approximately 7.6%. The table lists this clonotype with many counts. The antigen is undetermined. Germline V lookup: CDR1 GTSNPN, CDR2 SVGIG (reference sequence). Trimming took 5 bases from V and 7 from J, leaving 11 bases between them. CDR3 length: 11 amino acids. Time point indicated: newly diagnosed GD, antithyroid drugs for less than 3 months. There was RNA extracted from PBMCs, and the TCR library was made from it. A further study also used this sample, focusing on T cells in Graves' hyperthyroidism and ophthalmopathy. From that study: Diagnostic assessment was based on clinical symptoms, serum thyroxine and TRAb, thyroid ultrasound and orbital computed tomography.

Sequences were derived from peripheral blood mononuclear cells (PBMCs), sampled at new diagnosis, from a patient treated with antithyroid drugs. The source is a woman aged 40 to 50 with Graves disease. The chain carries TRBV30 and TRBJ1-1, with D uncertain. The CDR3 coding sequence is TGTGCCTGGGGAGCCTACAATGAAGCTTTCTTT. Protein product: CAWGAYNEAFF.